This TCR beta chain was retrieved from a study of OX40 agonist ivuxolimab in advanced cancers. The protocol was immunoSEQ multiplex PCR, while the TCRdb copy is restricted to in-frame clones and leaves out a portion. The sample records around 65,000 clones, about 91% being singletons. Worth noting for this clone: The antigen remains undetermined.

Overall study results and limits: Dosing at 0.1 to 3.0 mg/kg was accompanied by clonal expansion of CD4+ and CD8+ blood T cells by week 6.

This receptor was obtained from an adult with an advanced solid tumor such as melanoma, head and neck, liver or kidney cancer. The source material was CD4+ or CD8+ T cells sorted from blood, sampled in a trial of the OX40 agonist ivuxolimab.

The CDR3 protein is CASSRTFYYEQYF. The CDR3 DNA sequence: TGTGCCAGCAGTCGCACTTTCTACTACGAGCAGTACTTC. The chain carries TRBV6-5 and TRBJ2-7; D call uncertain. The CDR3 covers 13 residues. V dropped 5 bases and J dropped 3 bases, with 11 bases sitting between them. CDR1 and CDR2 from the germline V gene are MNHEY and SVGAGI.